Following are 26 T cell receptor beta chains from one sample sequenced in a study of blood T cells in healthy people across ages. For the second PCR, which ran for about 6 to 11 cycles, a sample-barcoded 5' primer and a J-beta primer mix were used. MiXCR was run by TCRdb on the 5' RACE reads, yielding one entry per CDR3 protein. The data contain about 1.5 million distinct CDR3 sequences, roughly 43% of them singletons. Sequencing was carried out using blood. All receptors derive from a woman between 18 and 29 years old in good health.

The chain combines TRBV4-3 with TRBJ1-1; D is perhaps TRBD1 (5 bases). The CDR3 extends over 13 amino acids. V lost 6 bases, J lost 4 bases, and 12 bases lay in between. Germline values: CDR1 LGHNA, CDR2 YSLEER. DNA for the CDR3: TGCGCCAGCAGTCGCAGGGAAGCCACTGAAGCTTTCTTT. Its protein product is CASSRREATEAFF.

As to this clonotype: At one boundary the junction diverges from the germline segment, which might be a read error. The chain links TRBV5-1 to TRBJ2-5; 11 bases agree with TRBD2. The length of the CDR3 is 18 residues. Germline V gene data show CDR1 as SGHRS and CDR2 as YFSETQ. The CDR3 DNA is TGCACCAGCAGCGAATCCTCTACTAGCGGGAGATTTCAAGAGACCCAGTACTTC. This codes for CTSSESSTSGRFQETQYF.

The gene calls are TRBV12-3 or TRBV12-4 and TRBJ2-3, with 9 bases that match TRBD1. This CDR3 region has 15 residues. The V segment lost 7 bases and the J segment 5 bases; nucleotides outside the gene matches: 10. The CDR3 protein is CASTQGTGIEDTQYF. The CDR3 DNA follows: TGTGCCAGCACCCAGGGGACAGGGATCGAAGATACGCAGTATTTT.

Comment on this clonotype: A read error may be the cause here, since a much bigger clone is one base away. The rearrangement uses TRBV11-2 and TRBJ2-5; 7 positions agree with TRBD1. CDR3 length: 15 residues. From germline, CDR1 is SGHAT and CDR2 FQNNGV. J was trimmed by 5 bases and V by 5 bases; bases with no gene match: 11. The CDR3 DNA follows: TGTGCCAGCAGCCCAGGCAGGGGACAGATGGAGACCCAGTACTTC. Encoded protein: CASSPGRGQMETQYF.

The V and J genes are TRBV4-1 and TRBJ2-3; weak D call: TRBD1 (7 bases). The CDR3 totals 14 residues. Germline CDR1 MGHRA, CDR2 YSYEKL. V was clipped by 0 bases and J by 7 bases, with 11 bases between them. CDR3 DNA sequence: TGCGCCAGCAGCCAAGATCCAGGGGGGTATACGCAGTATTTT. This translates into CASSQDPGGYTQYF.

Only a few counts were recorded for this clonotype. The chain combines TRBV4-3 with TRBJ2-7; 11 bases map to TRBD2. CDR1 is LGHNA and CDR2 is YSLEER in the germline V gene. V was clipped by 4 bases and J by 0 bases; unmatched bases: 5. The CDR3 is 16 amino acids. CDR3 DNA sequence: TGCGCCAGCAGCCGAATACTAGCGGGAGACTCCTACGAGCAGTACTTC. Residues: CASSRILAGDSYEQYF.

This clonotype was detected a few times. The chain employs TRBV29-1 and TRBJ2-5; 12 bases match TRBD2. The CDR3 runs to 15 residues. V lost 1 base and J lost 3; bases outside the gene matches: 3. Germline V gives CDR1 SQVTM, CDR2 ANQGSEA. The CDR3 is CSVEVLAGGKETQYF. The CDR3, as DNA: TGCAGCGTTGAAGTACTAGCGGGAGGAAAAGAGACCCAGTACTTC. The whole variable domain, remainder taken from reference TRBV29-1 and TRBJ2-5, is SAVISQKPSRDICQRGTSLTIQCQVDSQVTMMFWYRQQPGQSLTLIATANQGSEATYESGFVIDKFPISRPNLTFSTLTVSNMSPEDSSIYLCSVEVLAGGKETQYFGPGTRLLVL.

The chain is built from TRBV7-9 and TRBJ2-6; TRBD1 matches at 10 bases. Trimming cost V 9 bases and J 0 bases; bases outside gene matches: 8. The germline CDR1 and CDR2 sequences are SEHNR and FQNEAQ (reference sequence). The CDR3 spans 17 residues. The CDR3 spells CARSGTGDSSGANVLTF. CDR3 DNA: TGTGCCAGGTCCGGGACAGGGGATTCCTCTGGGGCCAACGTCCTGACTTTC.

This clonotype was counted only a few times. J is TRBJ2-7 and V is TRBV29-1; possible D gene TRBD2, 5 bases. Germline V gene data show CDR1 as SQVTM and CDR2 as ANQGSEA. Trimming pared 6 bases from V and 3 bases from J, leaving 9 bases between. CDR3 length: 11 residues. CDR3 DNA: TGCAGCGTAGCGGAGAACTACGAGCAGTACTTC. It encodes CSVAENYEQYF.

Many counts were recorded for this clonotype. The chain employs TRBV5-1 and TRBJ2-3; 7 bases line up with TRBD1. Trimming took 4 bases from V and 2 from J; bases not matched to a gene: 4. The CDR3 covers 14 residues. The V gene's germline CDR1 is SGHRS and CDR2 YFSETQ. CDR3 in amino acids: CASSRDSLTDTQYF. The DNA for the CDR3 is TGCGCCAGCAGCCGGGACAGTCTCACAGATACGCAGTATTTT.

The chain joins TRBV20-1 to TRBJ2-7; D is unresolved. The CDR3 sequence is 16 residues long. Germline CDR1 is DFQATT and CDR2 is SNEGSKA (reference sequence). V lost 1 base, J lost 1 base, and 17 bases lay in between. The CDR3 DNA sequence: TGCAGTGCTAGAGCCCTCGTCGGTTCACTTTCCTACGAGCAGTACTTC. Its translation is CSARALVGSLSYEQYF.

This sequence joins TRBV6-2 or TRBV6-3 and TRBJ2-5, with D possibly called TRBD1 or TRBD2 (7 bases each). The CDR3 has 20 amino acids. The V gene's germline CDR1 is MNHEY and CDR2 SVGEGT. V was cut by 4 bases and J by 11 bases, with 38 bases left in between. The CDR3 spells CASSWGGWDRRIVSYNEQYF. The CDR3 region has the DNA TGTGCCAGCAGTTGGGGGGGCTGGGACAGACGAATCGTCTCCTACAATGAGCAGTACTTC.

This rearrangement joins TRBV12-3 or TRBV12-4 to TRBJ1-3; possible D gene TRBD1, 6 bases. V lost 8 bases to trimming and J lost 4 bases, with 15 bases between them. The CDR3 extends over 14 amino acids. This CDR3 is CASVLAGAGNTIYF. The CDR3 DNA reads TGTGCCAGCGTGCTCGCAGGGGCGGGAAACACCATATATTTT.

The CDR3 region is CSASLRHINQPQHF. The CDR3 DNA reads as TGCAGTGCTAGTCTACGCCATATTAATCAGCCCCAGCATTTT. This rearrangement joins TRBV20-1 to TRBJ1-5; D is undetermined. Trimming removed 3 bases from V and 4 bases from J, with 13 bases in between. CDR3 size: 14 residues. Germline V gene data show CDR1 as DFQATT and CDR2 as SNEGSKA (reference sequence).

The chain employs TRBV7-6 and TRBJ2-7, with unresolved D. The assigned J gene may be wrong: the sequence end matches TRBJ2-5 better. Germline V gene data show CDR1 as SGHVS and CDR2 as FNYEAQ. This CDR3 has 15 amino acids. The chain's CDR3 is CASSLAPGPLQTQYF. The CDR3 bases are TGTGCCAGCAGCTTAGCCCCCGGGCCCTTGCAGACCCAGTACTTC.

The rearrangement joins TRBV29-1 to TRBJ2-5; D remains unclear. The CDR3 has 14 residues. Trimming removed 6 bases at V and 1 base at J, with 15 bases between. Germline V CDR1 and CDR2: SQVTM, ANQGSEA. The CDR3, as DNA: TGCAGCGTCCGAGAGGCGGCGGTCCAAGAGACCCAGTACTTC. Amino acids: CSVREAAVQETQYF.

The chain joins TRBV27 to TRBJ1-6; D possibly corresponds to TRBD1 (6 bases). V was clipped by 5 bases and J by 9 bases, with 11 bases between them. Per germline, CDR1 MNHEY and CDR2 SMNVEV (reference sequence). The CDR3 has 13 residues. The CDR3 DNA is TGTGCCAGCAGTCTGGACAGACCTTCACCCCTCCACTTT. Translated, it gives CASSLDRPSPLHF.

This clonotype was seen a handful of times. The chain employs TRBV16 and TRBJ1-2, with TRBD1 identical over 7 bases. CDR1 and CDR2 (germline): KGHSY, FQNENV. This CDR3 is built from 16 residues. V shed 0 bases, J shed 2 bases, and the junction held 6 bases outside the gene matches. This CDR3 is CASSQSRTGSNYGYTF. The CDR3, as DNA: TGTGCCAGCAGCCAATCTAGGACAGGCTCCAACTATGGCTACACCTTC.

CDR3 protein: CASSLRGKIGRDRLYEQYF. In DNA, the CDR3 is TGTGCCAGCAGTTTGAGGGGGAAGATCGGGAGGGACCGGCTTTACGAGCAGTACTTC. The chain has TRBV12-3 or TRBV12-4 and TRBJ2-7, with 8 bases aligning to TRBD2. The CDR3 has 19 residues. After removal of 3 bases from V and 4 bases from J, the junction contained 20 bases not matched to a gene.

This clonotype was counted between two and nine times. V usage is TRBV19 and J usage is TRBJ1-1; perhaps TRBD1 as D (5 bases). CDR1 is LNHDA and CDR2 is SQIVND in the germline V gene (reference sequence). V was pared by 8 bases and J by 4 bases, with 17 bases between. The CDR3 runs to 14 residues. The CDR3 sequence: CASYSARGITEAFF. Written as DNA, the CDR3 is TGTGCCAGTTACTCGGCGCGGGGGATCACTGAAGCTTTCTTT.

This sequence joins TRBV12-3 or TRBV12-4 and TRBJ2-3, with TRBD2 as a possible D gene (5 bases). The V end lost 8 bases, the J end lost 2 bases, and 17 bases lay between the germline ends. This CDR3 contains 15 residues. CDR3 region: CASGTRASLTDTQYF. The CDR3 nucleotides are TGTGCCAGCGGTACTCGGGCTAGCCTCACAGATACGCAGTATTTT.

Only a few counts were recorded for this clonotype. This chain links TRBV20-1 with TRBJ2-1, with 10 bases matching TRBD2. The germline gives CDR1 DFQATT, CDR2 SNEGSKA (reference sequence). The trim removed 8 bases at V and 1 base at J, leaving 5 bases unmatched. The CDR3 length is 14 residues. For the CDR3, the DNA is TGCAGTCCTCTAGCGGGGGAGTCCTACAATGAGCAGTTCTTC. The encoded protein is CSPLAGESYNEQFF.

V gene TRBV4-3 combines with J gene TRBJ2-1, with 10 bases that match TRBD2. J lost 9 bases, V lost 0 bases, and 8 bases had no gene match. This CDR3 has 16 residues. The germline V gene encodes CDR1 LGHNA and CDR2 YSLEER. CDR3 residues: CASSQDWPSGSAEQFF. The DNA of the CDR3 is TGCGCCAGCAGCCAAGATTGGCCTAGCGGGAGCGCTGAGCAGTTCTTC.

Note on this clonotype: Germline is not matched at one junction end, which may reflect a read error. The chain is built from TRBV30 and TRBJ1-1, with TRBD1 matching over 8 bases. The CDR3 contains 14 residues. CDR1 GTSNPN and CDR2 SVGIG come from the germline V gene (reference sequence). CDR3 amino acids: CAWSLQGVKTEAFF. DNA of the CDR3: TGTGCCTGGAGTTTACAGGGGGTGAAGACTGAAGCTTTCTTT.

The chain employs TRBV6-1 and TRBJ2-4, with 10 positions matching TRBD2. The junction had 14 bases not matched to a gene; V was cut back by 6 bases and J by 0 bases. CDR1 and CDR2 from the germline V gene are MNHNS and SASEGT. This CDR3 comprises 19 residues. Here the CDR3 reads CASRRQVTSGPLAKNIQYF. CDR3 coding DNA: TGTGCCAGCAGACGGCAAGTGACTAGCGGGCCACTAGCCAAAAACATTCAGTACTTC.

The chain is built from TRBV27 and TRBJ2-1; 10 bases match TRBD2. CDR3 size: 14 residues. Germline loops: CDR1 MNHEY, CDR2 SMNVEV (reference sequence). V was pared by 6 bases and J by 5 bases, with 4 bases of the junction left unmatched. The CDR3 here is CASRTGLANNEQFF. CDR3 coding DNA: TGTGCCAGCAGGACGGGACTAGCGAACAATGAGCAGTTCTTC.